The rows below give T cell receptor beta chains drawn from one sample of a study of cytomegalovirus exposure and HLA in healthy donors. Measured with immunoSEQ multiplex PCR; TCRdb has only the in-frame clones, and not every one. Of under 200,000 clones detected, 65% to 85% appear once; the ten largest clones hold roughly 2.6%. Sequenced sample: PBMCs. The receptor source for this set is a woman aged 40-49 years in good health and CMV-seropositive. The conserved cysteine and the conserved F or W are not part of the CDR3 here.

>TRBV29-1
SVDEANTEAF
>TRBV5-1
ASSLTSGGDTQY
>TRBV7-2
ASSSRLAGGDTQY
>TRBV18
ASSLTTGVSYEQY
>TRBV19
ASRISGSETQY
>TRBV5-4
ASSAKETGHGYT
>TRBV12-1
ASSSPTGPNQPQH
>TRBV5-4
ASSVDRDYGYT
>TRBV7-9
ASSPPGGTYEQY
>TRBV10-3
ATQPQAGQGQPGYT
>TRBV30
AWRVAGGSYNEQF
>TRBV2
ASRPGTVSYEQY
>TRBV18
ASSPVQGGQTEAF
>TRBV28
ASSLYGGYT
>TRBV5-6
ASNYGQETQY
>TRBV6-5
ASLRPGTYEQY
>TRBV7-2
ASSLDTNFNYGYT
>TRBV28
ASSFRYEQY
>TRBV4-2
ASSPAGTVNTEAF
>TRBV21-1
ASSKDPGKREAF
>TRBV5-1
ASSLGARSYNEQF
>TRBV6-6
ASSYGEARADHEQY
>TRBV30
AWSSLGLAGGDTQY
>TRBV4-1
ASGTGLSLYGYT
>TRBV4-1
ASSPGGGGLSTDTQY
>TRBV6-6
ASSYIRDAYEQY
>TRBV6-6
ASSYIGGEQPQH
>TRBV4-2
ASSPGLAGGLSETQY
>TRBV28
ASSLFEATNYGYT
>TRBV6-1
ASSGGGSYSNQPQH
>TRBV7-9
ASSFSGEQY
>TRBV15
ATSREQGYETQY
>TRBV25-1
ASSRDSAYEQY
>TRBV7-9
ASSSRQGQGLYEQY
>TRBV6-5
ASSFGQGSLRELF
>TRBV7-2
ASSPPASGTYEQY
>TRBV5-1
ASSTWTAYNEQF
>TRBV2
ASRMTWAVSPLH
>TRBV5-4
ASSYRDRDYEQY